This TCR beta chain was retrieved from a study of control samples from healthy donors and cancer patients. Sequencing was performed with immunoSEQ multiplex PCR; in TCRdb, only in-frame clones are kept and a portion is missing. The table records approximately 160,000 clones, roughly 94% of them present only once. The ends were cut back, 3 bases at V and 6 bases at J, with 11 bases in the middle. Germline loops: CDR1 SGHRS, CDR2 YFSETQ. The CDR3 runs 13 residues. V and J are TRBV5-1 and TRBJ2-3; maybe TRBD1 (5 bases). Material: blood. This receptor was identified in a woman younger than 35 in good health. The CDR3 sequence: CASSSAPGDTQYF. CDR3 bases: TGCGCCAGCAGCTCCGCACCAGGGGATACGCAGTATTTT.